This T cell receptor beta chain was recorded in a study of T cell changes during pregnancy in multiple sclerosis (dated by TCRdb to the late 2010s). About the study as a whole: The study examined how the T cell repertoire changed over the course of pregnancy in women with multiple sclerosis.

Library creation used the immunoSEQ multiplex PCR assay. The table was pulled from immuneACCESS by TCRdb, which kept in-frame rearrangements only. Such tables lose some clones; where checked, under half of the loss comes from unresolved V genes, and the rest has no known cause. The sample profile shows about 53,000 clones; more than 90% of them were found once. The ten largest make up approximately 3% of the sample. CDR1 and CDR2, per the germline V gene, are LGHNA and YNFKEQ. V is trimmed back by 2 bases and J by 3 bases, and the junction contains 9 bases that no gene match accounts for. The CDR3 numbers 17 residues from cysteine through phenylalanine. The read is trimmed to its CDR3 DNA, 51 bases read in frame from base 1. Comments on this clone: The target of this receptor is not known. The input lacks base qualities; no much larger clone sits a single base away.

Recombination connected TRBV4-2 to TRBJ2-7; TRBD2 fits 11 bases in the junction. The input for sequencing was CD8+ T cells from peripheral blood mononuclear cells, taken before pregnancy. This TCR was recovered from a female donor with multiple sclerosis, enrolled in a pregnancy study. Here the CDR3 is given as CASSQSWISGGGYEQYF. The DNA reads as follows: TGTGCCAGCAGCCAAAGTTGGATTAGCGGGGGGGGCTACGAGCAGTACTTC.